This TCR beta chain was sequenced during a study of TIL therapy for anti-PD-1-resistant metastatic lung cancer. Overall study: Patients had a median age of approximately 56 years (range roughly 38-75). Most patients had lung adenocarcinoma; a handful of tumors were EGFR-mutant, two ALK-rearranged; half smoked currently or formerly.

Time point defined: pre-treatment sample, taken before nivolumab and TIL therapy. This was the immunoSEQ v3 assay. Sequenced by immunoSEQ multiplex PCR; TCRdb stores in-frame clones only, minus some. Among 25,000 to 40,000 clones listed, 74% were seen once. The CDR3 covers 16 residues. V lost 1 base and J lost 4; bases outside the gene matches: 7. CDR1 and CDR2 (germline): SEHNR, FQNEAQ (reference sequence). The TCR comes from a woman between 30 and 79 years old with non-small cell lung cancer. The source was blood, collected at baseline. The chain links TRBV7-9 to TRBJ1-5, with 7 positions matching TRBD1. The CDR3 protein is CASSLGLAGGNQPQHF. DNA of the CDR3: TGTGCCAGCAGCTTAGGGCTGGCAGGGGGGAATCAGCCCCAGCATTTT.